These 24 T cell receptor beta chains share one sample of origin, sequenced in a study of T cell responses to AZD1222 COVID-19 vaccine. TCRdb keeps only in-frame clones here, not all; method: immunoSEQ multiplex PCR. The profile covers around 190,000 clones, with around 88% appearing a single time and around 0.5% taken by the ten largest. The sample was peripheral blood, taken on day 0 of AZD1222 vaccination. These receptor sequences come from an adult in good health.

The chain links TRBV4-1 to TRBJ1-1; 7 nucleotides align to TRBD1. The CDR3 contains 15 residues. Trimming cost V 4 bases and J 3 bases; bases outside gene matches: 8. Looked up from germline, CDR1 is MGHRA and CDR2 is YSYEKL. Here the CDR3 reads CASSLRQGLDTEAFF. The CDR3 bases are TGCGCCAGCAGCCTAAGACAGGGATTGGACACTGAAGCTTTCTTT.

This clone was picked up one time. V usage is TRBV7-3 and J usage is TRBJ2-7; D may be TRBD1 or TRBD2 (5 bases each). Looked up from germline, CDR1 is SGHTA and CDR2 is FQGTGA. The CDR3 covers 13 residues. V gave up 4 bases and J gave up 3 bases, with 10 bases separating them. For the CDR3, the DNA is TGTGCCAGCAGCTCGGGACGGGTCTACGAGCAGTACTTC. As protein: CASSSGRVYEQYF.

This clone has more than one count but fewer than ten. The rearrangement joins TRBV11-2 to TRBJ2-7; no firm D call. CDR3 length: 13 amino acids. Trimming pared 0 bases from V and 7 bases from J, leaving 10 bases between. The germline CDR1 and CDR2 sequences are SGHAT and FQNNGV. CDR3 region: CASSLDLSREQYF. For the CDR3, the DNA is TGTGCCAGCAGCTTAGATCTAAGTCGGGAGCAGTACTTC.

The gene calls are TRBV9 and TRBJ1-2; D is unresolved. This CDR3 has 13 amino acids. From germline, CDR1 is SGDLS and CDR2 YYNGEE. Trimming shortened V by 5 bases and J by 8 bases, and 16 bases separated the two germline ends. The CDR3 DNA follows: TGTGCCAGCAGTCCGACCCCTGAGATAGGCTACACCTTC. Translating gives CASSPTPEIGYTF.

The table lists this clone with a few counts. V usage is TRBV6-5 and J usage is TRBJ1-5; D gene unclear. The CDR3 spans 15 residues. Trimming shortened V by 7 bases and J by 0 bases, and 13 bases separated the two germline ends. Germline assignment: CDR1 MNHEY and CDR2 SVGAGI. In nucleotides, the CDR3 is TGTGCCAGCACCCGGGTCTATAATAGCAATCAGCCCCAGCATTTT. Residues: CASTRVYNSNQPQHF.

The chain is built from TRBV5-8 and TRBJ1-1; no reliable D call. In germline, CDR1 is SGHTS, CDR2 YDEGEE. V lost 6 bases and J 0 bases, leaving 12 bases between the germline ends. The CDR3 contains 14 residues. The CDR3, as DNA: TGTGCCAGCAATTCTTTCGCGATGAACACTGAAGCTTTCTTT. This translates into CASNSFAMNTEAFF.

The J gene is TRBJ2-7, the V gene TRBV28; 7 bases agree with TRBD2. Germline values: CDR1 MDHEN, CDR2 SYDVKM. With 7 bases clipped from V and 4 bases from J, the junction kept 4 bases outside the gene matches. The CDR3 contains 12 residues. The DNA of the CDR3 is TGTGCCAGCACCCAGGGAGGGTACGAGCAGTACTTC. This gives the protein CASTQGGYEQYF.

The CDR3 bases are TGCGCCAGCAGCTCCAGCGGGGGGGGTCAAGAGACCCAGTACTTC. Protein: CASSSSGGGQETQYF. The V gene is TRBV5-1, the J gene TRBJ2-5; 10 nucleotides match TRBD2. After removal of 3 bases from V and 2 bases from J, the junction contained 4 bases not matched to a gene. The CDR3 totals 15 residues. Germline V gives CDR1 SGHRS, CDR2 YFSETQ.

The V call is TRBV25-1, the J call TRBJ2-4; possible D gene TRBD1, 5 bases. Germline CDR1 and CDR2: MGHDK and SYGVNS. The CDR3 runs to 11 residues. V shed 7 bases and J shed 7 bases, with 8 bases lying between them. Written as DNA, the CDR3 is TGTGCCAGCACTTCAGGGAACATTCAGTACTTC. It translates to CASTSGNIQYF.

This clone has more than one count but fewer than ten. This chain uses TRBV18 with TRBJ1-4; D not certain. The V and J ends lost 2 bases and 6 bases respectively, with 1 base between them. The germline V gene has CDR1 KGHSH and CDR2 LQKENI. The CDR3 contains 11 residues. CDR3 in amino acids: CASSPDEKLFF. DNA for the CDR3: TGTGCCAGCTCACCAGATGAAAAACTGTTTTTT.

The rearrangement joins TRBV5-1 to TRBJ1-6, with TRBD1 matching 7 bases. The CDR3 extends over 15 amino acids. Per the germline V gene, CDR1 is SGHRS and CDR2 is YFSETQ. Trimming at V came to 0 bases and at J to 7 bases, leaving 4 bases not matched to a gene. The CDR3 nucleotides are TGCGCCAGCAGCTTGGCCTCAGGGGGGAATTCACCCCTCCACTTT. Amino acid sequence: CASSLASGGNSPLHF. Drawing the rest from reference TRBV5-1 and TRBJ1-6, the complete variable domain is KAGVTQTPRYLIKTRGQQVTLSCSPISGHRSVSWYQQTPGQGLQFLFEYFSETQRNKGNFPGRFSGRQFSNSRSEMNVSTLELGDSALYLCASSLASGGNSPLHFGNGTRLTVT.

In DNA form, the CDR3 reads TGTGCCAGCAGCTTTCGACAGGGCTCTAATGAAAAACTGTTTTTT. Encoded protein: CASSFRQGSNEKLFF. The rearrangement uses TRBV3-1 (or the pseudogene TRBV3-2) and TRBJ1-4, with TRBD1 matching 7 bases. This CDR3 contains 15 residues. Germline V lookup: CDR1 LGHDT, CDR2 YNNKEL (reference sequence). V shed 5 bases and J 3 bases; nucleotides not matched to a gene: 6.

This clone was detected only a few times. The chain employs TRBV9 and TRBJ1-2, with D unresolved. The CDR3 is made up of 15 amino acids. Trimming stripped 0 bases from V and 0 bases from J, with 9 bases between. Germline V gene data show CDR1 as SGDLS and CDR2 as YYNGEE. CDR3: CASSVGTLPNYGYTF. The CDR3 DNA reads as TGTGCCAGCAGCGTAGGTACTCTCCCTAACTATGGCTACACCTTC.

This chain uses TRBV7-2 with TRBJ2-7; 9 bases align to TRBD1. V was pared by 0 bases and J by 6 bases, with 9 bases of the junction left unmatched. Germline CDR1 reads SGHTA; CDR2 reads FQGNSA. The CDR3 has 16 residues. CDR3: CASSLARGQGTIEQYF. CDR3 DNA: TGTGCCAGCAGCTTAGCGCGGGGACAGGGTACGATCGAGCAGTACTTC.

V and J are TRBV24-1 and TRBJ2-5; D not certain. V lost 1 base and J lost 5, with 1 base in between. The CDR3 has 11 residues. Germline-derived CDR1 and CDR2 are KGHDR and SFDVKD. CDR3 sequence (DNA): TGTGCCACCAGTGATTTCGAGACCCAGTACTTC. Translated, it gives CATSDFETQYF.

J is TRBJ2-1 and V is TRBV28, with 8 bases identical to TRBD2. From germline, CDR1 is MDHEN and CDR2 SYDVKM. J gave up 2 bases and V 5 bases, and 8 bases lay outside the gene matches. This CDR3 is 16 amino acids long. The CDR3 protein is CASSPSGGKPYNEQFF. CDR3 in DNA: TGTGCCAGCAGTCCATCGGGGGGGAAGCCCTACAATGAGCAGTTCTTC.

The chain has TRBV27 and TRBJ2-1; TRBD1 matches at 8 bases. After removal of 1 base from V and 8 bases from J, the junction contained 16 bases not matched to a gene. From germline, CDR1 is MNHEY and CDR2 SMNVEV (reference sequence). This CDR3 is built from 18 residues. CDR3 region: CASSLYGQGAFFNDEQFF. The CDR3 DNA reads as TGTGCCAGCAGTTTATACGGCCAGGGGGCTTTTTTCAACGATGAGCAGTTCTTC.

The chain joins TRBV28 to TRBJ2-2; 8 bases are a match to TRBD1. Germline V gene sequence: CDR1 MDHEN, CDR2 SYDVKM. The CDR3 is 14 residues long. The V gene end was trimmed by 6 bases and the J gene end by 5 bases; junction bases not matched to a gene: 5. The CDR3, as DNA: TGTGCCAGCAGAGGACAGGGCCGGACCGGGGAGCTGTTTTTT. Translated: CASRGQGRTGELFF. The full variable domain, rest sourced from reference TRBV28 and TRBJ2-2, is DVKVTQSSRYLVKRTGEKVFLECVQDMDHENMFWYRQDPGLGLRLIYFSYDVKMKEKGDIPEGYSVSREKKERFSLILESASTNQTSMYLCASRGQGRTGELFFGEGSRLTVL.

CDR3 nucleotides: TGTGCCAGCAGCCCCCGCGGGGCGGGAGTGGCCTCCTACGAGCAGTACTTC. This translates into CASSPRGAGVASYEQYF. V is TRBV5-6 and J is TRBJ2-7; TRBD2 matches 7 bases. V trimming: 4 bases; J trimming: 0 bases; junction bases outside the gene matches: 13. Germline CDR1 and CDR2: SGHDT and YYEEEE. The CDR3 length is 17 residues.

V gene TRBV7-8 combines with J gene TRBJ1-1; 7 positions match TRBD1. This CDR3 is built from 15 residues. With 4 bases clipped from V and 0 bases from J, the junction kept 5 bases outside the gene matches. Germline CDR1 reads SGHVS; CDR2 reads FQNEAQ. The DNA of the CDR3 is TGTGCCAGCAGCTCCCAGGGGGGCATGAACACTGAAGCTTTCTTT. Encoded protein: CASSSQGGMNTEAFF.

The V gene is TRBV7-9, the J gene TRBJ1-5; 7 nucleotides match TRBD1. Per the germline V gene, CDR1 is SEHNR and CDR2 is FQNEAQ (reference sequence). The CDR3 totals 14 residues. V lost 4 bases to trimming and J lost 4 bases; unmatched junction nucleotides: 4. CDR3 amino acids: CASSSAQGNQPQHF. Here the CDR3 DNA reads TGTGCCAGCAGCTCCGCACAGGGGAATCAGCCCCAGCATTTT.

Points on this clone: The same CDR3 arises from other DNA sequences in this sample as well. The rearrangement links TRBV20-1 to TRBJ2-7, with D unclear. The germline V gene has CDR1 DFQATT and CDR2 SNEGSKA (reference sequence). The CDR3 contains 11 residues. V was clipped by 1 base and J by 1 base, with 2 bases between them. CDR3 residues: CSARGSYEQYF. The CDR3 region has the DNA TGCAGTGCTAGAGGGTCCTACGAGCAGTACTTC.

The CDR3, as DNA: TGCGCCAGCAGTGAGTTATCGGGGGGAACAAGGCATACGCAGTATTTT. It yields the protein CASSELSGGTRHTQYF. The chain has TRBV10-1 and TRBJ2-3; 7 nucleotides align to TRBD2. The CDR3 length is 16 residues. Germline-derived CDR1 and CDR2 are WNHNN and SYGVQD (reference sequence). The J segment lost 7 bases and the V segment lost 1 base, leaving 11 bases of the junction unmatched.

J is TRBJ2-2 and V is TRBV7-9, with D tentatively TRBD1 or TRBD2 (5 bases each). Trimming cost V 5 bases and J 4 bases, with 14 bases left between them. The germline gives CDR1 SEHNR, CDR2 FQNEAQ (reference sequence). The CDR3 is 15 residues long. Here the CDR3 reads CASSAGPGATGELFF. As DNA, the CDR3 is TGTGCCAGCAGCGCGGGCCCCGGGGCCACCGGGGAGCTGTTTTTT.